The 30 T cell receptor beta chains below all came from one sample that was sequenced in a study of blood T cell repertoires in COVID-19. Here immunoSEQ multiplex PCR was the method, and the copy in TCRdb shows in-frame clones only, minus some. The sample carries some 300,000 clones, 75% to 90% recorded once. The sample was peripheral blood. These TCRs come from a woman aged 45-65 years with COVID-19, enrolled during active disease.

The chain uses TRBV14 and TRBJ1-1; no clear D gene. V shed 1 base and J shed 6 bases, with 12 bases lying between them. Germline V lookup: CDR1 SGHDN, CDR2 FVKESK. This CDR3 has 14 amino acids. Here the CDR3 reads CASSQVPRSSEAFF. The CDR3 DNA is TGTGCCAGCAGCCAAGTTCCCAGGTCCTCTGAAGCTTTCTTT.

The CDR3 loop is CASNTGTHGADTQYF. The DNA of the CDR3 is TGTGCCAGCAATACCGGGACTCATGGCGCAGATACGCAGTATTTT. J is TRBJ2-3 and V is TRBV7-9; TRBD2 is a possible D gene (6 bases). The length of the CDR3 is 15 residues. V lost 7 bases and J lost 4, with 18 bases in between. Germline assignment: CDR1 SEHNR and CDR2 FQNEAQ (reference sequence). Variable domain in full (rest from reference TRBV7-9 and TRBJ2-3): DTGVSQNPRHKITKRGQNVTFRCDPISEHNRLYWYRQTLGQGPEFLTYFQNEAQLEKSRLLSDRFSAERPKGSFSTLEIQRTEQGDSAMYLCASNTGTHGADTQYFGPGTRLTVL.

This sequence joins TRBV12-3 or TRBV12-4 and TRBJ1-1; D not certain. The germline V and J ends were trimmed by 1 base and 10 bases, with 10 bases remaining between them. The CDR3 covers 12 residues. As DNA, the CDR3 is TGTGCCAGCAGTTTAGGGTGGGAGGTAGCTTTCTTT. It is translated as CASSLGWEVAFF.

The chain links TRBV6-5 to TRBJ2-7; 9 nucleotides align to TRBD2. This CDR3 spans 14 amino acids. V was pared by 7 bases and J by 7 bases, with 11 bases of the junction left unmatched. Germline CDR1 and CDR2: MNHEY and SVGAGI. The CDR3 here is CASNIAGVPGEQYF. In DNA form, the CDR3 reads TGTGCCAGCAATATAGCGGGAGTCCCGGGGGAGCAGTACTTC.

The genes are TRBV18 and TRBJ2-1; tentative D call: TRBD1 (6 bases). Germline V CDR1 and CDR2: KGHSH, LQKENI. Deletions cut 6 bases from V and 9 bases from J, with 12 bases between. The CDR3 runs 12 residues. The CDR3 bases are TGTGCCAGCTCTCCAGACAGGACTGAGCAGTTCTTC. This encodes CASSPDRTEQFF.

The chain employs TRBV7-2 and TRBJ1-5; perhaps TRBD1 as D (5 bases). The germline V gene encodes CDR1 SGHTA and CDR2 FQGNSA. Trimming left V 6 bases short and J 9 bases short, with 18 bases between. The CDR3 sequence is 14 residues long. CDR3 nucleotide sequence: TGTGCCAGCAGAAAGGGGAGGGAGGTCGGGCCCCAGCATTTT. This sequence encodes CASRKGREVGPQHF.

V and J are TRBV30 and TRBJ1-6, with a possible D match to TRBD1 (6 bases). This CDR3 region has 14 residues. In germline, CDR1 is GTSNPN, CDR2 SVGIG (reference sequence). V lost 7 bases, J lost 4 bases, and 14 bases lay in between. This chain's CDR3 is CASVVQGYNSPLHF. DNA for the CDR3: TGTGCCTCTGTAGTTCAGGGGTATAATTCACCCCTCCACTTT.

The CDR3 DNA reads as TGTGCCTGGGACCCGGGACAGAAGGTTCGAGAGACCCAGTACTTC. It codes for CAWDPGQKVRETQYF. V and J are TRBV30 and TRBJ2-5, with TRBD1 matching 7 bases. CDR1 and CDR2 (germline): GTSNPN, SVGIG (reference sequence). This CDR3 region has 15 residues. J lost 4 bases, V lost 5 bases, and 13 bases had no gene match.

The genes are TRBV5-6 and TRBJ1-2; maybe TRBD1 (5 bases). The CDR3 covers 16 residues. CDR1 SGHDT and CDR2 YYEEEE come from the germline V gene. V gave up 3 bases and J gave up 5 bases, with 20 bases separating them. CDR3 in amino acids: CASSSRRIDSVYGYTF. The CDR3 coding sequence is TGTGCCAGCAGCTCCCGCAGAATCGACAGCGTGTATGGCTACACCTTC.

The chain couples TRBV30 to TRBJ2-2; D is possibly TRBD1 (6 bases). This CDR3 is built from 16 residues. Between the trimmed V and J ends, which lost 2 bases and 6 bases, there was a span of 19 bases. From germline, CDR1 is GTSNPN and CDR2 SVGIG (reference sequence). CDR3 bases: TGTGCCTGGAGTCCCACTCGGACAGATCGTGCCGGGGAGCTGTTTTTT. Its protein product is CAWSPTRTDRAGELFF. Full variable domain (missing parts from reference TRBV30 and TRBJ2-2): SQTIHQWPATLVQPVGSPLSLECTVEGTSNPNLYWYRQAAGRGLQLLFYSVGIGQISSEVPQNLSASRPQDRQFILSSKKLLLSDSGFYLCAWSPTRTDRAGELFFGEGSRLTVL.

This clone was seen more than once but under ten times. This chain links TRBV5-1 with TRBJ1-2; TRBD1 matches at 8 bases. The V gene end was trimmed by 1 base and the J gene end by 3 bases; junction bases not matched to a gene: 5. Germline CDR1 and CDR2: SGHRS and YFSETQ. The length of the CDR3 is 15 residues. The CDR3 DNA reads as TGCGCCAGCAGCTTGACCCCGACAGGGGACTATGGCTACACCTTC. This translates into CASSLTPTGDYGYTF.

In DNA, the CDR3 is TGCGCCAGCAGCTTGTTTGGGACACAAACGGATGGCTACACCTTC. Its protein product is CASSLFGTQTDGYTF. The chain is built from TRBV5-1 and TRBJ1-2; TRBD1 might be the D (6 bases). The CDR3 covers 15 residues. The germline gives CDR1 SGHRS, CDR2 YFSETQ. Trimming cost V 1 base and J 6 bases, with 16 bases left between them.

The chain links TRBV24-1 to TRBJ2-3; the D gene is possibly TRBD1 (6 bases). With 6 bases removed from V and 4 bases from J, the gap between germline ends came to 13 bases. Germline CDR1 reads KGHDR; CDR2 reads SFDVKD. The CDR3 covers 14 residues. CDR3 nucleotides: TGTGCCACCAGTCGAACAGGGATCTCAGATACGCAGTATTTT. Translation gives CATSRTGISDTQYF.

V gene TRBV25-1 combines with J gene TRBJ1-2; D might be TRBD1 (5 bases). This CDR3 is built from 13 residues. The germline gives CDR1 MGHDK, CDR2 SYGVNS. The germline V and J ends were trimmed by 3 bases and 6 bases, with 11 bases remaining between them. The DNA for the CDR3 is TGTGCCAGCAGTGATCAGGGTTGGGATGGCTACACCTTC. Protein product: CASSDQGWDGYTF.

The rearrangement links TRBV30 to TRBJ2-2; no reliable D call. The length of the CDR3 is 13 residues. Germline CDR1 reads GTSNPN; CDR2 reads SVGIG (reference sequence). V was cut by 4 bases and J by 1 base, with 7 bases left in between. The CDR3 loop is CAWTSLNTGELFF. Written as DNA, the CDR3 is TGTGCCTGGACAAGCCTGAACACCGGGGAGCTGTTTTTT.

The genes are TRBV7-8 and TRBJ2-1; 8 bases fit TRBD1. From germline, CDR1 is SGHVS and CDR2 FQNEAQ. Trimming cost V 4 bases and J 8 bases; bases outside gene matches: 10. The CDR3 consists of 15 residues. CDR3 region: CASSYDRGRGDEQFF. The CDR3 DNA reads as TGTGCCAGCAGCTATGACAGGGGTAGGGGCGATGAGCAGTTCTTC.

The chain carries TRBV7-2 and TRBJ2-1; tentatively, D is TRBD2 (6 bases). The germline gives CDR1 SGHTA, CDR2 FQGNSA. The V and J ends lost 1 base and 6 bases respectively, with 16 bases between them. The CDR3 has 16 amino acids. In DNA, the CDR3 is TGTGCCAGCAGCTTAGTAGGCGGGAATGTTGGCAATGAGCAGTTCTTC. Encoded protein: CASSLVGGNVGNEQFF.

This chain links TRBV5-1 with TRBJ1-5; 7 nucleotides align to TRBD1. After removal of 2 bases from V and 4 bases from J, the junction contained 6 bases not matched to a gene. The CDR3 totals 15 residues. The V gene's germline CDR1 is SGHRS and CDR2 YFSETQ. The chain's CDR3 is CASSFRDSRNQPQHF. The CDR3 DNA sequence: TGCGCCAGCAGCTTCCGGGACAGTAGGAATCAGCCCCAGCATTTT.

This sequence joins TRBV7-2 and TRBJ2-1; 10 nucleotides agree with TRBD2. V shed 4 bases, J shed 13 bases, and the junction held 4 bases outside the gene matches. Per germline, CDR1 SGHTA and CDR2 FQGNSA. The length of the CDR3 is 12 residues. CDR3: CASSSSGRAQFF. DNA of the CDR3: TGTGCCAGCAGCTCCAGCGGGAGGGCTCAGTTCTTC.

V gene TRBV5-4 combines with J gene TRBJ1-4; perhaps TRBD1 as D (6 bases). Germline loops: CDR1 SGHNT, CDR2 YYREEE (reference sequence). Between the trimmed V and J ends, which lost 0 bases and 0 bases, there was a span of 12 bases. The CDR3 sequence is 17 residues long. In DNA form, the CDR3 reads TGTGCCAGCAGCTTGGGGGGGCTTTTTGCAACTAATGAAAAACTGTTTTTT. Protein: CASSLGGLFATNEKLFF.

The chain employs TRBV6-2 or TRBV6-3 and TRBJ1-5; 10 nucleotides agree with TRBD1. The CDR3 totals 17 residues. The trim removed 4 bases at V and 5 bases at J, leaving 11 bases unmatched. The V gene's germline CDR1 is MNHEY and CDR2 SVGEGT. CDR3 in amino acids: CASSSDRGRIPHQPQHF. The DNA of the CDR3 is TGTGCCAGCAGTTCCGACAGGGGGCGGATCCCGCATCAGCCCCAGCATTTT.

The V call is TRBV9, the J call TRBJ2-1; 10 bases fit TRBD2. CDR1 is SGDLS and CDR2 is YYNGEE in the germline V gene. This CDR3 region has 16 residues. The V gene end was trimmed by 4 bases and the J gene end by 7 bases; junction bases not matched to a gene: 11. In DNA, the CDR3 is TGTGCCAGCAGCCTACCAAGGACTAGCGGTTCAAATGAGCAGTTCTTC. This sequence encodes CASSLPRTSGSNEQFF.

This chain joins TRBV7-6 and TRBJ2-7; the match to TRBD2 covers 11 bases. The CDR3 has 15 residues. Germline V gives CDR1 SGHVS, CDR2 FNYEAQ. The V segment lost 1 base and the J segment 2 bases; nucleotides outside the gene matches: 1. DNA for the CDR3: TGTGCCAGCAGCTTAGTGACTAGCGGGACCTACGAGCAGTACTTC. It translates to CASSLVTSGTYEQYF.

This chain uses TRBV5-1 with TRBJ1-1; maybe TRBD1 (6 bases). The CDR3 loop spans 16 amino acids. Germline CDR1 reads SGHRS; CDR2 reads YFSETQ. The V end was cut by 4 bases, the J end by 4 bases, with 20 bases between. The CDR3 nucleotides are TGCGCCAGCAGCCCCTTACATAACAACAGGGTCACTGAAGCTTTCTTT. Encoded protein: CASSPLHNNRVTEAFF. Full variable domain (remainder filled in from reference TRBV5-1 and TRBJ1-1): KAGVTQTPRYLIKTRGQQVTLSCSPISGHRSVSWYQQTPGQGLQFLFEYFSETQRNKGNFPGRFSGRQFSNSRSEMNVSTLELGDSALYLCASSPLHNNRVTEAFFGQGTRLTVV.

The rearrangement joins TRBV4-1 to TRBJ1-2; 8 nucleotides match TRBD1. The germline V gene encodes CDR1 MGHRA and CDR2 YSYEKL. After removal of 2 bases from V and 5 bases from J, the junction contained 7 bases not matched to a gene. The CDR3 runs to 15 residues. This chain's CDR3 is CASSQNRDRRYGYTF. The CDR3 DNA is TGCGCCAGCAGCCAAAACCGGGACAGGAGGTATGGCTACACCTTC.

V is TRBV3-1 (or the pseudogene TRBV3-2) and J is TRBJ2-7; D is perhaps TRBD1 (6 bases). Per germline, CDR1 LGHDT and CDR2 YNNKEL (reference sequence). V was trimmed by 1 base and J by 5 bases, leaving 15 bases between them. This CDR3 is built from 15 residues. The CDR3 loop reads CASSQGWGLLNEQYF. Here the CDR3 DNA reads TGTGCCAGCAGCCAAGGATGGGGGCTTTTAAACGAGCAGTACTTC.

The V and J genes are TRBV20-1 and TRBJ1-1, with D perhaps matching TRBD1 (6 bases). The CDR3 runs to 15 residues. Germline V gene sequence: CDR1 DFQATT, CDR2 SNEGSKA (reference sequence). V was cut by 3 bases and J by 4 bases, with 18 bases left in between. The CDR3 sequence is CSASGGGAGSTEAFF. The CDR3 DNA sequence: TGCAGTGCTAGTGGAGGGGGAGCAGGGAGCACTGAAGCTTTCTTT.

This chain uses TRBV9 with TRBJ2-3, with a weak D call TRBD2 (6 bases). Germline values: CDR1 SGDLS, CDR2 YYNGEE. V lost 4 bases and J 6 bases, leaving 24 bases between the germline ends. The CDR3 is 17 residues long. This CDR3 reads CASSLRERGVKGDTQYF. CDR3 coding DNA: TGTGCCAGCAGCCTCCGGGAGAGGGGCGTCAAGGGGGATACGCAGTATTTT.

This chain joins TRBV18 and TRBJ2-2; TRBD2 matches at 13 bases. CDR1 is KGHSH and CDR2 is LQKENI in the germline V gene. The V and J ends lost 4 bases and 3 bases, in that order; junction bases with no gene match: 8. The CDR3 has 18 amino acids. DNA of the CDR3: TGTGCCAGCTCACTAGGGACTAGCGGGAACTCCTACACCGGGGAGCTGTTTTTT. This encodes CASSLGTSGNSYTGELFF.

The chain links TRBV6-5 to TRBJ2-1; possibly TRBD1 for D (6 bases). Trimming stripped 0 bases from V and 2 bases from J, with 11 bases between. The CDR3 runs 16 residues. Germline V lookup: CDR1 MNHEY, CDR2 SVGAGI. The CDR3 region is CASSYSTGITYNEQFF. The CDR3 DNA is TGTGCCAGCAGTTACTCTACAGGGATCACCTACAATGAGCAGTTCTTC.